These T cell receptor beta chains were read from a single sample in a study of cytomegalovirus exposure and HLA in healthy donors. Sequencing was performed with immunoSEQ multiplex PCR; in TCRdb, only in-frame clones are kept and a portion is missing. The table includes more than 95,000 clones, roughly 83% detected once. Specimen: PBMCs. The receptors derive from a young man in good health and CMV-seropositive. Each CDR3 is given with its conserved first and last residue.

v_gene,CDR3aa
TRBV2,CASSPGVLYNEQFF
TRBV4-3,CASSLVFNSPLHF
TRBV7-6,CASSLGSWGYGYTF
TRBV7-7,CASSPVTSTDTQYF
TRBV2,CASSVGVNYEQYF
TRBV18,CASSPGQGAIGVYGYTF
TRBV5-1,CASSPSAAGLAGPTGELFF
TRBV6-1,CANSNRGGTYEQYF
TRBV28,CASEQVNQPQHF
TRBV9,CASSVGAGGYTDTQYF
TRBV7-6,CASSPTRGGGMNTEAFF
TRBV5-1,CASSFPLAGGGDTQYF
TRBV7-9,CSSSRSGLARNEQFF
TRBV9,CASSVSGAITYGYTF
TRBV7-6,CASSHPGQGEYYEQYF
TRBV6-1,CASRQGGGYTF
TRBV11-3,CASSRGLAGAQETQYF
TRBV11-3,CASSARTGGTGELFF
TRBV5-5,CASSYQDRVNTEAFF
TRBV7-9,CASSFLRGAGANVLTF
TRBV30,CAWSWGQGTEAFF
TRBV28,CASSSTGWSYEQYF
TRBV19,CASSISPSPHNEQFF
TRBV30,CAWRLTGLVGEQFF
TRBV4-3,CTSSWLAEGEDTQYF
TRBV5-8,CASSFRTGSYGYTF
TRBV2,CASSVLGRGSSYEQYF
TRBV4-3,CASSFRGGRDTQYF
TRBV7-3,CASSLTAGGNSQYF
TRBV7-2,CASSLGAGDEQYF
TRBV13,CASSLTPTSGTQYF
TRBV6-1,CASSSYGGYQETQYF
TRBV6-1,CASTRTSGDTYEQYF
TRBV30,CAWRGQGLQPQHF
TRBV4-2,CASSLVGEPQHF
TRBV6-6,CASSRLAASYEQYF
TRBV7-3,CASSAPGGPRELFF
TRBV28,CASSFGSGSADTQYF
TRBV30,CAWSLGQGSTDTQYF
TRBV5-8,CASSLSAGGLEKLFF
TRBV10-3,CAISEGASGPLKNDNEQFF
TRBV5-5,CASSLAFVSGNTIYF
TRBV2,CATKTGASDEQYF
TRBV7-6,CASSTTGVYGYTF
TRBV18,CASSPGLLEKQYF